The T cell receptor (beta chain) described here comes from a study of blood T cells in healthy people across ages. Germline-derived CDR1 and CDR2 are SGHTA and FQGNSA. The CDR3 has 15 residues. Trimming shortened V by 2 bases and J by 2 bases, and 12 bases separated the two germline ends. A second PCR of 7 to 11 cycles used a sample-barcoded 5' primer and a J-beta primer mix. Each cDNA molecule was tagged by a template-switch adaptor that had 12 random nucleotides. TCRdb re-analysed the 5' RACE reads in MiXCR, keeping a single row per CDR3 protein. The sample lists about 1.6 million distinct CDR3 sequences, about 31% occurring once.

The V and J genes are TRBV7-2 and TRBJ2-5; D gene uncertain. Sequences were obtained from blood. This receptor was identified in a woman in her twenties or thirties in good health. The CDR3: CASSLFGFKQETQYF. CDR3 DNA sequence: TGTGCCAGCAGCTTATTTGGGTTTAAACAAGAGACCCAGTACTTC. The variable domain in full, with the rest retrieved from reference TRBV7-2 and TRBJ2-5, is GAGVSQSPSNKVTEKGKDVELRCDPISGHTALYWYRQSLGQGLEFLIYFQGNSAPDKSGLPSDRFSAERTGGSVSTLTIQRTQQEDSAVYLCASSLFGFKQETQYFGPGTRLLVL.